A selection of T cell receptor beta chains follows, all from one sample in a study of T-cell memory formation after mild COVID-19. TCRdb analysed the 5' RACE reads with MiXCR anew, one entry per CDR3 protein. The sample carries about 140,000 distinct CDR3 sequences, about 14% recorded once. Sequences were obtained from PBMCs or a T cell subset sorted from them (not recorded which). The receptor set was obtained from an adult woman who had mild COVID-19 (a few samples of this study predate the infection). Cell type and time point are not known. Each CDR3 is given with its conserved first and last residue. A D gene is named only where the DNA matches it firmly. Some rows have no size entry. The others give once, few or many, or a class for an expanded clone.

v_gene	abundance	j_gene	d_gene	CDR3nt	CDR3aa
TRBV12-3/TRBV12-4	few	TRBJ1-5	-	TGTGCCAGCAGTGCCTCTGGATATAGCAATCAGCCCCAGCATTTT	CASSASGYSNQPQHF
TRBV5-1	few	TRBJ2-7	-	TGCGCCAGCAGCTTCGTGGGTTCCGAGCAGTACTTC	CASSFVGSEQYF
TRBV12-3/TRBV12-4	-	TRBJ1-2	-	TGTGCCAGCAGTTCGGGGACTTCTAACTATGGCTACACCTTC	CASSSGTSNYGYTF
TRBV6-5	few	TRBJ1-3	-	TGTGCCAGCAGTTACGACCCGGGGGGGAGCCCTGGAAACACCATATATTTT	CASSYDPGGSPGNTIYF
TRBV6-1	-	TRBJ1-6	-	TGTGCCAGCACTCTCCAACCCCTCTCCTATAATTCACCCCTCCACTTT	CASTLQPLSYNSPLHF
TRBV7-9	few	TRBJ2-7	TRBD1	TGTGCCAGCAGACCCCGGGACAGGCTTACAGGGGAGCAGTACTTC	CASRPRDRLTGEQYF
TRBV7-9	-	TRBJ2-2	-	TGTGCCAGCAGCTTAGGTTCTGTGACAGGAATTTCGAACACCGGGGAGCTGTTTTTT	CASSLGSVTGISNTGELFF
TRBV18	-	TRBJ2-3	TRBD2	TGTGCCAGCTCACTACTTCAACGGACTAGCGGTCGCACAGATACGCAGTATTTT	CASSLLQRTSGRTDTQYF
TRBV5-4	many	TRBJ1-1	-	TGTGCCAGCAGCTTGACAGGGATGAACACTGAAGCTTTCTTT	CASSLTGMNTEAFF
TRBV5-1	few	TRBJ2-7	TRBD2	TGCGCCAGCAGTCCCGGGACTAGGGCTGGCGAGCAGTACTTC	CASSPGTRAGEQYF
TRBV18	few	TRBJ1-4	-	TGTGCCAGCACTCAGGGCAGCCTTAATGAAAAACTGTTTTTT	CASTQGSLNEKLFF
TRBV18	-	TRBJ1-1	-	TGTGCCAGCTCGGCGGACAGTCCACCAGGAAAATATTTGAACACTGAAGCTTTCTTT	CASSADSPPGKYLNTEAFF
TRBV29-1	-	TRBJ2-1	-	TGCAGCGTCGGGGTAGGGGCTAACCACGTGAATGAGCAGTTCTTC	CSVGVGANHVNEQFF
TRBV30	-	TRBJ1-1	-	TGTGCCTGGAGTCCGAGGGTTAACACTGAAGCTTTCTTT	CAWSPRVNTEAFF
TRBV24-1	-	TRBJ2-1	-	TGTGCCACCAGTGATGGTCGGTTCTTC	CATSDGRFF
TRBV15	few	TRBJ2-5	-	TGTGCCACCAGCAGAGATAGCGCCCAGTACTTC	CATSRDSAQYF
TRBV5-1	few	TRBJ2-7	-	TGCGCCAGCAGCTTGGTGGGCAGGGTGGACGAGCAGTACTTC	CASSLVGRVDEQYF
TRBV9	-	TRBJ2-7	-	TGTGCCAGCAGCGTAGGGCGGAACTCCTACGAGCAGTACTTC	CASSVGRNSYEQYF
TRBV11-2	-	TRBJ2-5	-	TGTGCCAGCAGCTTAGAGGCGGGGATGCAAGAGACCCAGTACTTC	CASSLEAGMQETQYF
TRBV7-9	few	TRBJ1-1	TRBD1	TGTGCCAGCAGCTTAGTAGGACAGGGTATTTTAGGGAGCACTGAAGCTTTCTTT	CASSLVGQGILGSTEAFF
TRBV12-3/TRBV12-4	many	TRBJ2-3	-	TGTGCCAGCACCTGGTCTAGCACAGATACGCAGTATTTT	CASTWSSTDTQYF
TRBV20-1	few	TRBJ1-1	TRBD1	TGCAGTGCTAGAGACCCCCGAACAGGGGCGTTTGAAGCTTTCTTT	CSARDPRTGAFEAFF
TRBV6-8	-	TRBJ1-5	-	TGTGCCAGCAGTTACCCGAAAAAAAGGGTAAATCAGCCCCAGCATTTT	CASSYPKKRVNQPQHF
TRBV24-1	-	TRBJ2-7	-	TGTGCCACCAGTGATGGGGGACTGGGCTCCTACGAGCAGTACTTC	CATSDGGLGSYEQYF